This T cell receptor (beta chain) was captured in a study of CD8 T cells in ankylosing spondylitis. Overall study findings and caveats: Characteristic, it appeared, of ankylosing spondylitis blood was a TCR beta motif of eight or nine highly homologous variants.

TCRdb analysed the 5' RACE reads with MiXCR anew, one entry per CDR3 protein. The sample has about 160,000 distinct CDR3 sequences; about 17% are singletons. Germline assignment: CDR1 LGHDT and CDR2 YNNKEL (reference sequence). V was shortened by 5 bases and J by 5 bases, with 12 bases between the two germline ends. This CDR3 has 13 residues. This clonotype was observed a handful of times. Its antigen is as yet unknown. The V gene is TRBV3-1, the J gene TRBJ1-1; D gene unclear. Sequences were obtained from blood, either unsorted or a sorted T cell fraction (not recorded which). This TCR came from a male donor with ankylosing spondylitis or in good health (not recorded which). CDR3 coding DNA: TGTGCCAGCAGCGCAGGCGGAGTAACTGAAGCTTTCTTT. Translating it yields CASSAGGVTEAFF.